The present T cell receptor beta chain was sequenced within a study of T cells in Graves' hyperthyroidism and ophthalmopathy. Study overall: At the time of initial diagnosis and before any treatment, peripheral blood was collected.

Patients with ophthalmopathy all had a Clinical Activity Score of at least 3, a NOSPECS grade of at least 4 and duration under 3 months. Uncontrolled infections, other autoimmune diseases, pregnancy or lactation led to exclusion of patients. The sample holds many counts of this clonotype. Trimming cost V 2 bases and J 0 bases; bases outside gene matches: 3. There are 15 residues in the CDR3. CDR1 SNHLY and CDR2 FYNNEI come from the germline V gene. There were TCR beta CDR3 regions amplified from RNA transcripts. First-round RT-PCR with HTBI primers amplified the TCR CDR3 region. TCRdb re-called the multiplex PCR reads with MiXCR, one entry per CDR3 protein. In the table there are about 640,000 distinct CDR3 sequences, roughly 15% of which are singletons.

Sequenced sample: blood. This chain connects TRBV2 to TRBJ2-7; 8 bases agree with TRBD2. The TCR sequence derives from a woman between 45 and 60 years old with Graves' ophthalmopathy. For the CDR3, the DNA is TGTGCCAGCAGTGAACTGGGACTAGACTCCTACGAGCAGTACTTC. Translated: CASSELGLDSYEQYF.